This T cell receptor (beta chain) was retrieved from a study of T-cell reconstitution after alpha-beta-depleted transplantation in children. This clonotype was recorded many times. Preparation of the TCRbeta library involved a method that used unique molecular identifiers. MiXCR was run by TCRdb on the PCR reads, yielding one entry per CDR3 protein. Of hundreds of thousands of distinct CDR3 sequences detected, around 11% appear once; the ten largest clones hold 2% to 3%. V lost 4 bases to trimming and J lost 4 bases; unmatched junction nucleotides: 9. CDR3 length: 16 amino acids. Germline CDR1 and CDR2: SGDLS and YYNGEE.

Specimen: PBMCs from the stem cell graft donor, collected from the stem cell graft. The V gene is TRBV9, the J gene TRBJ2-2; TRBD1 agrees at 8 bases. This clonotype was obtained from a human donor who donated a stem cell graft to a child with acute lymphoblastic leukemia. The CDR3, as DNA: TGTGCCAGCAGCCCCTGGACAGGGTTGCGCACCGGGGAGCTGTTTTTT. Residues: CASSPWTGLRTGELFF.